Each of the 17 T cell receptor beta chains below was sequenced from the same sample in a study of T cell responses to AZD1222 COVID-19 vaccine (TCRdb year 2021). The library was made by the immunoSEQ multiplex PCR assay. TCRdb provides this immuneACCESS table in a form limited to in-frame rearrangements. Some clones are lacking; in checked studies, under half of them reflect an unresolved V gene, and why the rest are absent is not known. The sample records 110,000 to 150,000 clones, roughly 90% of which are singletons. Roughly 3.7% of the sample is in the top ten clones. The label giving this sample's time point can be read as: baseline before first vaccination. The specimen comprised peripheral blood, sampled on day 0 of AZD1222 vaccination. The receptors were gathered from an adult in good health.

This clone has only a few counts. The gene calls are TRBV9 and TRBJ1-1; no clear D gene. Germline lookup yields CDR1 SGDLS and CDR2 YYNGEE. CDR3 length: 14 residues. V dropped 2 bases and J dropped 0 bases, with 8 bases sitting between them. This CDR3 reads CASSVDGMNTEAFF. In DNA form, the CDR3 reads TGTGCCAGCAGCGTTGACGGAATGAACACTGAAGCTTTCTTT.

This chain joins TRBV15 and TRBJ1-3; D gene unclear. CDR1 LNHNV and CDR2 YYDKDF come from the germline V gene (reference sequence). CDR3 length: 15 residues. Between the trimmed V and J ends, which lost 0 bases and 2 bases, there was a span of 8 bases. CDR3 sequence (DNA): TGTGCCACCAGCAGAGATGAGGGTGCTGGAAACACCATATATTTT. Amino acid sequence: CATSRDEGAGNTIYF.

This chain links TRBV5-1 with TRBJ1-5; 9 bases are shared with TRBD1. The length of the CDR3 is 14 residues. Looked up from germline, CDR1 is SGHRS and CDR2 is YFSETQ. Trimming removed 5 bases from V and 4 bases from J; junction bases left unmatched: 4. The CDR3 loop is CASSTGGGNQPQHF. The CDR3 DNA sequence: TGCGCCAGCAGTACAGGGGGCGGAAATCAGCCCCAGCATTTT.

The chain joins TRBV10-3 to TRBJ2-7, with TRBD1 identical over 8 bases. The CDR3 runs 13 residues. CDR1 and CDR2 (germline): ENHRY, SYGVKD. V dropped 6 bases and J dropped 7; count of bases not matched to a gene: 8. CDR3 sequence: CAIRDRGWEEQYF. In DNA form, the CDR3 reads TGTGCCATCAGAGACAGGGGCTGGGAAGAGCAGTACTTC.

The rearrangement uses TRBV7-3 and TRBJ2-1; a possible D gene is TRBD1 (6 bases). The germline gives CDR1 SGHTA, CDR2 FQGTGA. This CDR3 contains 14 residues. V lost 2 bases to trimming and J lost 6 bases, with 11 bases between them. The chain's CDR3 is CASSLGDTPNEQFF. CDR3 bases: TGTGCCAGCAGCTTAGGGGACACACCCAATGAGCAGTTCTTC. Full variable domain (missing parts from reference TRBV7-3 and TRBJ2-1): GAGVSQTPSNKVTEKGKYVELRCDPISGHTALYWYRQSLGQGPEFLIYFQGTGAADDSGLPNDRFFAVRPEGSVSTLKIQRTERGDSAVYLCASSLGDTPNEQFFGPGTRLTVL.

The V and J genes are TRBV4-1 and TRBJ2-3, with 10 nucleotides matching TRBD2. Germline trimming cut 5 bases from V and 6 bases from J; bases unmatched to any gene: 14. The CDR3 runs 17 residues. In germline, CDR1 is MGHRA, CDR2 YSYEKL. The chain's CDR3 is CASSTGPSGGEADTQYF. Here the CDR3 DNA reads TGCGCCAGCAGCACTGGACCCAGCGGGGGGGAGGCGGATACGCAGTATTTT.

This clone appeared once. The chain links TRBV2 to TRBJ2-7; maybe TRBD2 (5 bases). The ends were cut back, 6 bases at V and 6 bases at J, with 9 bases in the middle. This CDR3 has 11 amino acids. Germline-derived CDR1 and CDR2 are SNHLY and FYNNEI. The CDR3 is CASSDYLEQYF. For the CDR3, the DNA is TGTGCCAGCAGCGACTATCTCGAGCAGTACTTC.

This CDR3 reads CAISVGWAEETQYF. For the CDR3, the DNA is TGTGCCATCAGTGTGGGTTGGGCCGAGGAGACCCAGTACTTC. The chain uses TRBV10-3 and TRBJ2-5; no reliable D call. Germline-derived CDR1 and CDR2 are ENHRY and SYGVKD. Between the trimmed V and J ends, which lost 4 bases and 5 bases, there was a span of 14 bases. The CDR3 totals 14 residues.

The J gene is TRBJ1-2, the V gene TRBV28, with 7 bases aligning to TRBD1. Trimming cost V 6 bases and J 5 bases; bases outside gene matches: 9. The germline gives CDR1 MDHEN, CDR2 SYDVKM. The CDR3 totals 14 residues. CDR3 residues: CASRPTGTAYGYTF. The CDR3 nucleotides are TGTGCCAGCAGGCCGACCGGGACAGCTTATGGCTACACCTTC.

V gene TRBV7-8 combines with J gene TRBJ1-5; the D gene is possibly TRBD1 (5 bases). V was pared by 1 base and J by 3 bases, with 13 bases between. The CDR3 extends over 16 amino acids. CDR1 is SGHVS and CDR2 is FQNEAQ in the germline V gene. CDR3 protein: CASSLEGRIANQPQHF. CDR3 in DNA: TGTGCCAGCAGCTTAGAGGGACGCATCGCCAATCAGCCCCAGCATTTT.

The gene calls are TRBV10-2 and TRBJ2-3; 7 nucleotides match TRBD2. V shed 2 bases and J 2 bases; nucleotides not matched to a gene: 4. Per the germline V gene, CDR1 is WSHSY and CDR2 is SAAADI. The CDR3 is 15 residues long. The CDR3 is CASSEGSGFTDTQYF. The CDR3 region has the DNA TGCGCCAGCAGTGAGGGTAGCGGGTTCACAGATACGCAGTATTTT.

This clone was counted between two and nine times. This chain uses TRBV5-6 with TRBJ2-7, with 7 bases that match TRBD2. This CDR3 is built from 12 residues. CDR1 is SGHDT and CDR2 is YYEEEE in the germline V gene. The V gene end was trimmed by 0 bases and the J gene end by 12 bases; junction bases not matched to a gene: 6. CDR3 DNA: TGTGCCAGCAGCTTGGCCGGGGGAGGGGTGTACTTC. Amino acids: CASSLAGGGVYF.

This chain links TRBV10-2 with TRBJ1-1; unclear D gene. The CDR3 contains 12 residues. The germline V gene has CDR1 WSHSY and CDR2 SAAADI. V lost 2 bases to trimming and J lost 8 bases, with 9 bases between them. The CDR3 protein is CASSEIVTEAFF. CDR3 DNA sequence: TGCGCCAGCAGTGAGATAGTAACCGAAGCTTTCTTT.

The CDR3 sequence: CASSLDRGDTQYF. CDR3 DNA sequence: TGTGCCAGCAGCCTGGACAGGGGAGATACGCAGTATTTT. The chain combines TRBV7-7 with TRBJ2-3, with 9 bases aligning to TRBD1. The CDR3 spans 13 residues. Germline V lookup: CDR1 SSHAT, CDR2 FNYEAQ (reference sequence). V dropped 5 bases and J dropped 5; count of bases not matched to a gene: 2. The full variable domain, with the rest looked up from reference TRBV7-7 and TRBJ2-3, is GAGVSQSPRYKVTKRGQDVTLRCDPISSHATLYWYQQALGQGPEFLTYFNYEAQPDKSGLPSDRFSAERPEGSISTLTIQRTEQRDSAMYRCASSLDRGDTQYFGPGTRLTVL.

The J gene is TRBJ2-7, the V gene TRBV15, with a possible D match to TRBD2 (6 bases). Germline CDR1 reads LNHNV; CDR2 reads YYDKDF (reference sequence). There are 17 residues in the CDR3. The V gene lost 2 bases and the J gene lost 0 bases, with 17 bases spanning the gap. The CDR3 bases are TGTGCCACCAGCAGATATGGCGCGTCGGGGGACTCCTACGAGCAGTACTTC. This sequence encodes CATSRYGASGDSYEQYF.

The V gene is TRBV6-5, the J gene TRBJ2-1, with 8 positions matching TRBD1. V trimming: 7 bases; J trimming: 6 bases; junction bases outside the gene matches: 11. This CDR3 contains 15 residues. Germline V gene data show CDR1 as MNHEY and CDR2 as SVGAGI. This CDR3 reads CASTLWQGASNEQFF. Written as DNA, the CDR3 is TGTGCCAGCACCCTGTGGCAGGGGGCAAGCAATGAGCAGTTCTTC.

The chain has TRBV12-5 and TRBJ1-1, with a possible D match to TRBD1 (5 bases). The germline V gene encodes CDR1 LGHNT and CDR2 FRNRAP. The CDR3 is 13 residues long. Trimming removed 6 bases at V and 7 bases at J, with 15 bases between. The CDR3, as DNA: TGTGCTAGTGGCCTATACGGGGACGGTGAAGCTTTCTTT. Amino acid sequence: CASGLYGDGEAFF.